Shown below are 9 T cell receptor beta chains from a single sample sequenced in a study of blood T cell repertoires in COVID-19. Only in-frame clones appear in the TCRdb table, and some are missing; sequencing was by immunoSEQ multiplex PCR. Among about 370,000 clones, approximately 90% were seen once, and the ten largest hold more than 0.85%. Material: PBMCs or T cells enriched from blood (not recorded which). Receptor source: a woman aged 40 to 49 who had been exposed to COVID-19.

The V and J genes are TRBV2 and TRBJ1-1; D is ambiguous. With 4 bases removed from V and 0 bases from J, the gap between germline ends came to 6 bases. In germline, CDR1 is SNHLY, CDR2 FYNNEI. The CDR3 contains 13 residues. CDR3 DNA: TGTGCCAGCAGTGTGACAATGAACACTGAAGCTTTCTTT. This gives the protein CASSVTMNTEAFF.

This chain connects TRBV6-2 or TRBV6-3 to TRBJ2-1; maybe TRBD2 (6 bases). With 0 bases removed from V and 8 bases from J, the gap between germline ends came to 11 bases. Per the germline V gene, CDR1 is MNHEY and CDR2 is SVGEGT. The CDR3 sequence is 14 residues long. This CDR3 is CASSYSLGRYEQFF. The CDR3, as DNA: TGTGCCAGCAGTTACTCGCTCGGGAGATATGAGCAGTTCTTC.

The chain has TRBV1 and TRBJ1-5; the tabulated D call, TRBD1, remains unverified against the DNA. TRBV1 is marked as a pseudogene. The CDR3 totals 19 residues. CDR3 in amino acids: CTSSDLRTGRIYSNQPQHF. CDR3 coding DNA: TGCACCAGCAGCGACCTCCGGACAGGGCGTATTTATAGCAATCAGCCCCAGCATTTT.

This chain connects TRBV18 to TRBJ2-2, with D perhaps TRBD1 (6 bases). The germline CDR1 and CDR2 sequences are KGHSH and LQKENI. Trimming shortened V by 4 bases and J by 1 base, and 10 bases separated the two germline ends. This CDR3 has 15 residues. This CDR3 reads CASSRTDVNTGELFF. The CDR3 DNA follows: TGTGCCAGCTCACGGACAGACGTGAACACCGGGGAGCTGTTTTTT.

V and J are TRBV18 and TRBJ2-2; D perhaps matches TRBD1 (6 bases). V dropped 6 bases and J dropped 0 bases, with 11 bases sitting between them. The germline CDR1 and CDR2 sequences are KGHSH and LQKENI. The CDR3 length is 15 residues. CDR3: CASSPGTTNTGELFF. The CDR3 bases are TGTGCCAGCTCTCCCGGGACAACGAACACCGGGGAGCTGTTTTTT.

CDR3 DNA sequence: TGTGCCAGCAGCCACGCAGACAAGTCTGGAAACACCATATATTTT. It codes for CASSHADKSGNTIYF. The chain carries TRBV7-2 and TRBJ1-3; the D is unclear. Per the germline V gene, CDR1 is SGHTA and CDR2 is FQGNSA. The V end lost 5 bases, the J end lost 1 base, and 12 bases lay between the germline ends. The CDR3 runs to 15 residues.

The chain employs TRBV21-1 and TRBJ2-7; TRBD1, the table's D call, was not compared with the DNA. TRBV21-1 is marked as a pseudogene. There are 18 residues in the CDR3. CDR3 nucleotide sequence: TGTGCCAGCAGCAAAGAAGAATCGTACAGCAAGAAAGCTTACGAGCAGTACTTC. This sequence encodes CASSKEESYSKKAYEQYF.

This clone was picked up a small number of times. In nucleotides, the CDR3 is TGTGCCAGCAGCTTGGGGACAGCGACGTTATATGGCTACACCTTC. This encodes CASSLGTATLYGYTF. The chain is built from TRBV7-9 and TRBJ1-2, with TRBD1 matching over 7 bases. The CDR3 consists of 15 residues. With 3 bases clipped from V and 5 bases from J, the junction kept 9 bases outside the gene matches. The germline V gene has CDR1 SEHNR and CDR2 FQNEAQ (reference sequence).

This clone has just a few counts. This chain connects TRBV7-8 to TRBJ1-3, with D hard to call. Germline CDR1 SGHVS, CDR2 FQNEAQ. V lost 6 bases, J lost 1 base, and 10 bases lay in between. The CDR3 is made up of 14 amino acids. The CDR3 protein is CASRPTVSGNTIYF. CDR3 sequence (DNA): TGTGCCAGCAGACCAACGGTATCTGGAAACACCATATATTTT.